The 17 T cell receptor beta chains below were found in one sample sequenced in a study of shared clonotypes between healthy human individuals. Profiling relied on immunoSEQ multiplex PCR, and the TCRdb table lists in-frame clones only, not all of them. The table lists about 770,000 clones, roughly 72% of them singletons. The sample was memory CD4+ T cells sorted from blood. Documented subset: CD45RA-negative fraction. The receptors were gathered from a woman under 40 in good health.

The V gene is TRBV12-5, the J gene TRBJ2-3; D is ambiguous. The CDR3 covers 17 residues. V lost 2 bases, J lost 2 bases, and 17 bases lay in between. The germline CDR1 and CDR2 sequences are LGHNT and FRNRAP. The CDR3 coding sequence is TGTGCTAGTGGTTTGACCCACACCAATACCTACACAGATACGCAGTATTTT. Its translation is CASGLTHTNTYTDTQYF.

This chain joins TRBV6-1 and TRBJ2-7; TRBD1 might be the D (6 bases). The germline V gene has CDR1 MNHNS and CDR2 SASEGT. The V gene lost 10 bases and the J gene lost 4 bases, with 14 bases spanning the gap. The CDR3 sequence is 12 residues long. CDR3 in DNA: TGTGCCACGCTACAGGGAGTTTACGAGCAGTACTTC. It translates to CATLQGVYEQYF.

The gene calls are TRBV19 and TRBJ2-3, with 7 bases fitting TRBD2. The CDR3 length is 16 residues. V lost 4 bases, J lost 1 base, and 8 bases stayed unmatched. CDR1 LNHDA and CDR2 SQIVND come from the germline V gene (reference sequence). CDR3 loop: CASSREGGSGTDTQYF. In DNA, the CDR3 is TGTGCCAGTAGTAGGGAAGGCGGGAGTGGCACAGATACGCAGTATTTT.

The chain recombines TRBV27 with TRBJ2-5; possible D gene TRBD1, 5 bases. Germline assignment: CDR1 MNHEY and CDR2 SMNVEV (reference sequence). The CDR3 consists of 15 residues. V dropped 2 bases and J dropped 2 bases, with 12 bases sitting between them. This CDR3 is CASSLLPDSQETQYF. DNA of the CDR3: TGTGCCAGCAGTTTACTACCAGACAGTCAAGAGACCCAGTACTTC.

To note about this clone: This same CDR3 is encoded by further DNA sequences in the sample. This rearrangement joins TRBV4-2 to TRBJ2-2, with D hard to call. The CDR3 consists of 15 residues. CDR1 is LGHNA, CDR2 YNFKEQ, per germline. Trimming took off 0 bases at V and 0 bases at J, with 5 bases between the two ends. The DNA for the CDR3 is TGTGCCAGCAGCCAAGATAGGACGAACACCGGGGAGCTGTTTTTT. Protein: CASSQDRTNTGELFF.

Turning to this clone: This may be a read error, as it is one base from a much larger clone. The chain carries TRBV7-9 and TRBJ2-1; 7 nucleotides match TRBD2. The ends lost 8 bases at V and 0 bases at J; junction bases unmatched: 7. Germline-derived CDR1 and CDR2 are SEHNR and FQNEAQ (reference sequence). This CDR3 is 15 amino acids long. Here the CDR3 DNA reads TGTGCCAGCGGTGAGGGAGGGAGCTCCTACAATGAGCAGTTCTTC. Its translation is CASGEGGSSYNEQFF.

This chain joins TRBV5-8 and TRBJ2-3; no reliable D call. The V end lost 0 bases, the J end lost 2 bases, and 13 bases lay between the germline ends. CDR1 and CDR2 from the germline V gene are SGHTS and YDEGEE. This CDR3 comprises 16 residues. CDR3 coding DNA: TGTGCCAGCAGCTTGGGGACCCGCAGCGACACAGATACGCAGTATTTT. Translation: CASSLGTRSDTDTQYF. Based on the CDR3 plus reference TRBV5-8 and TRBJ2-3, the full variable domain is EAGVTQSPTHLIKTRGQQATLRCSPISGHTSVYWYQQALGLGLQFLLWYDEGEERNRGNFPPRFSGRQFPNYSSELNVNALELEDSALYLCASSLGTRSDTDTQYFGPGTRLTVL.

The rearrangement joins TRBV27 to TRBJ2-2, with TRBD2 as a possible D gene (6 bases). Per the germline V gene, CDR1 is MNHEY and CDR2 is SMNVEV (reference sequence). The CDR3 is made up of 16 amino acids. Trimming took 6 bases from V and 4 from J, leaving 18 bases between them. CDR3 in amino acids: CASSAEAGRGTGELFF. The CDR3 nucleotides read TGTGCCAGCAGCGCGGAGGCGGGACGGGGCACCGGGGAGCTGTTTTTT.

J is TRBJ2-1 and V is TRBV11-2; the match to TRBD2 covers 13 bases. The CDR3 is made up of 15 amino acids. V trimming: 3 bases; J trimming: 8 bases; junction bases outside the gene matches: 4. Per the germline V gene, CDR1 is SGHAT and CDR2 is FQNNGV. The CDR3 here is CASSLTSGRRDEQFF. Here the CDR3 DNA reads TGTGCCAGCAGCTTGACTAGCGGGAGGCGGGATGAGCAGTTCTTC.

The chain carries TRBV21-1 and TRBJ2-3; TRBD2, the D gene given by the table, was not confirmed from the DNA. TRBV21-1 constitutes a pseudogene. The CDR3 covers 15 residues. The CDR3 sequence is CASSRRGGGTDTQYF. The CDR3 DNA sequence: TGTGCCAGCAGCCGACGAGGCGGAGGCACAGATACGCAGTATTTT.

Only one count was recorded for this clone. The CDR3 region is CASSLSWTGALTGELFF. CDR3 DNA sequence: TGTGCCAGCAGTTTATCCTGGACAGGGGCGCTCACCGGGGAGCTGTTTTTT. The V and J genes are TRBV28 and TRBJ2-2, with 9 bases fitting TRBD1. CDR1 is MDHEN, CDR2 SYDVKM, per germline. With V trimmed by 1 base and J by 4 bases, 7 bases remained unmatched. The CDR3 length is 17 residues.

The CDR3 DNA reads TGTGCCAGTAGTCTTAGCGGATCTAGCTCCTACAATGAGCAGTTCTTC. Its translation is CASSLSGSSSYNEQFF. This rearrangement joins TRBV19 to TRBJ2-1; TRBD2 might be the D (6 bases). CDR1 and CDR2 from the germline V gene are LNHDA and SQIVND (reference sequence). The length of the CDR3 is 16 residues. V lost 5 bases, J lost 0 bases, and 14 bases lay in between.

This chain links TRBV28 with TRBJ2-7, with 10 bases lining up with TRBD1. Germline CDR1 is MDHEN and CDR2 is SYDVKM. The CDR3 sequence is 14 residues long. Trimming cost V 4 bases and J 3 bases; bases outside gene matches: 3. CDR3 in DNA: TGTGCCAGCAGTTCGGGGGACAGGGGCTACGAGCAGTACTTC. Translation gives CASSSGDRGYEQYF.

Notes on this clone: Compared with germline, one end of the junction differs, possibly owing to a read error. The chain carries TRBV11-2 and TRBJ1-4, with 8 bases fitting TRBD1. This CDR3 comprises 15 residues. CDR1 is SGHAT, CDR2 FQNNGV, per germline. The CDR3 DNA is TGTGCCAGCAGCTTAGCCGGGACAGGCAATGGAAAACTGTTTTTT. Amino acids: CASSLAGTGNGKLFF.

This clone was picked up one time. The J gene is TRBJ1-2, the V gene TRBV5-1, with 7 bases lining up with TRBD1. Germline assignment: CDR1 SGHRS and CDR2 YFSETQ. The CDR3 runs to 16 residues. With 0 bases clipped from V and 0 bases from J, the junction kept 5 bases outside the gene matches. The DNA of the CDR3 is TGCGCCAGCAGCTTGGCCGACAGGGCCGCTAACTATGGCTACACCTTC. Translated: CASSLADRAANYGYTF.

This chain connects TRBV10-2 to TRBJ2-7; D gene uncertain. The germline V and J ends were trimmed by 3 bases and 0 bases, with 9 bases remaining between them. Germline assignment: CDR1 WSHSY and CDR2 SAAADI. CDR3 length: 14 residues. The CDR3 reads CASSDSSSSYEQYF. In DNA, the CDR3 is TGCGCCAGCAGTGATTCTTCCAGCTCCTACGAGCAGTACTTC.

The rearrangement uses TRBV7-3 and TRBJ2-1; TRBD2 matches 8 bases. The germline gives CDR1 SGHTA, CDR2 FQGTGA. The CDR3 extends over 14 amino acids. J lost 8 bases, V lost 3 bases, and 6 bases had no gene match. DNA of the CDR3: TGTGCCAGCAGCTTCAGGAGCGGGAGCGATGAGCAGTTCTTC. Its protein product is CASSFRSGSDEQFF.